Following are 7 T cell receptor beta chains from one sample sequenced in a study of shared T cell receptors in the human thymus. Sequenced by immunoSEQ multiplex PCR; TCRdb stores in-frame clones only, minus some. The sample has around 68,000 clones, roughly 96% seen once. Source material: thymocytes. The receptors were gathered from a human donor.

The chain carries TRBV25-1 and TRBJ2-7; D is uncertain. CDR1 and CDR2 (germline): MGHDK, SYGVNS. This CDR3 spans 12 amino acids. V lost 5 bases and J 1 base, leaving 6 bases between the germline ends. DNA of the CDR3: TGTGCCAGCAGTAGCACGTCCTACGAGCAGTACTTC. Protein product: CASSSTSYEQYF.

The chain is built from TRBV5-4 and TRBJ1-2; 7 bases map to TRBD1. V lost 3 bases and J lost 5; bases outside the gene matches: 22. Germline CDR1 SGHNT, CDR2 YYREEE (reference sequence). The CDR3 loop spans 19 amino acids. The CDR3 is CASSCKRDSQICGKYGYTF. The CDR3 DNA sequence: TGTGCCAGCAGCTGCAAAAGGGACAGTCAAATATGTGGGAAATATGGCTACACCTTC.

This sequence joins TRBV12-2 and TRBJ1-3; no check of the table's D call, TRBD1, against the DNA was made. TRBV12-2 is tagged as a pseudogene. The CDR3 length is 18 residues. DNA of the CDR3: TGTGCAAGTCGCTTAGCGATTCCTGACACAGGGTCTGGAAACACCATATATTTT. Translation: CASRLAIPDTGSGNTIYF.

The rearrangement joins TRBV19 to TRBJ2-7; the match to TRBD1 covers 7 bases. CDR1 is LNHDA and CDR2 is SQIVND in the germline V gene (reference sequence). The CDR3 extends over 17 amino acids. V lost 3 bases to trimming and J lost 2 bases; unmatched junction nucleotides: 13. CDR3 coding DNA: TGTGCCAGTAGTATCCCGAGGACAGGCAACCTAACCTACGAGCAGTACTTC. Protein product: CASSIPRTGNLTYEQYF.

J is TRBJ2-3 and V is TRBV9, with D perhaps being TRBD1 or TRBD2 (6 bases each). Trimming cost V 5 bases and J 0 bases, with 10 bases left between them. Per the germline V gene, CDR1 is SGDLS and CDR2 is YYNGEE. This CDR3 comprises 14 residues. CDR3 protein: CASRGGTSTDTQYF. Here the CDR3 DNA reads TGTGCCAGCAGAGGGGGGACTAGCACAGATACGCAGTATTTT. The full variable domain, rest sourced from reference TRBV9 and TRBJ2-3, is DSGVTQTPKHLITATGQRVTLRCSPRSGDLSVYWYQQSLDQGLQFLIQYYNGEERAKGNILERFSAQQFPDLHSELNLSSLELGDSALYFCASRGGTSTDTQYFGPGTRLTVL.

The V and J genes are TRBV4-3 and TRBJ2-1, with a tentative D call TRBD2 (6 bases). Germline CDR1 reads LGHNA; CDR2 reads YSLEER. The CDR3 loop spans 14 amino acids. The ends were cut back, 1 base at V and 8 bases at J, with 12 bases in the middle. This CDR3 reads CASSQGLGGDEQFF. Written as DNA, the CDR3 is TGCGCCAGCAGCCAAGGTCTAGGCGGGGATGAGCAGTTCTTC.

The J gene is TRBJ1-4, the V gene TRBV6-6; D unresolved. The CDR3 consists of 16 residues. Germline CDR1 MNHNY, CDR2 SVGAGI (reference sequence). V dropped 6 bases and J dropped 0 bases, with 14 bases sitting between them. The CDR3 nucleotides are TGTGCCAGCAGCCCCCCGAGCGGAACAACTAATGAAAAACTGTTTTTT. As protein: CASSPPSGTTNEKLFF.